Detailed here is one T cell receptor (beta chain). Its matching antigen is unknown. The germline gives CDR1 KGHSH, CDR2 LQKENI. There are 14 residues in the CDR3. Trimming took 3 bases from V and 4 from J, leaving 12 bases between them. The data are from a study of CD8+ T cells in alopecia areata. Study-level background: Patients took tofacitinib for 6 to 18 months, followed by 6 drug-free months.

RNA extraction and reverse transcription yielded cDNA as sequencing template. Profiled with immunoSEQ multiplex PCR; TCRdb holds only in-frame clones, not every one. The sample holds over 150,000 clones; roughly 59% are singletons and the top ten take more than 1.5%. Notes on the study in general: Across lesional scalp, and particularly alopecia totalis/universalis, clonality surpassed that of normal scalp.

The chain recombines TRBV18 with TRBJ1-2; D gene unclear. The source is a human donor with alopecia areata. Here the sequenced sample was CD4+ T cells sorted from blood, taken at week 0. The CDR3 nucleotides read TGTGCCAGCTCACCTATCCTCGAAGGCTATGGCTACACCTTC. The encoded protein is CASSPILEGYGYTF.